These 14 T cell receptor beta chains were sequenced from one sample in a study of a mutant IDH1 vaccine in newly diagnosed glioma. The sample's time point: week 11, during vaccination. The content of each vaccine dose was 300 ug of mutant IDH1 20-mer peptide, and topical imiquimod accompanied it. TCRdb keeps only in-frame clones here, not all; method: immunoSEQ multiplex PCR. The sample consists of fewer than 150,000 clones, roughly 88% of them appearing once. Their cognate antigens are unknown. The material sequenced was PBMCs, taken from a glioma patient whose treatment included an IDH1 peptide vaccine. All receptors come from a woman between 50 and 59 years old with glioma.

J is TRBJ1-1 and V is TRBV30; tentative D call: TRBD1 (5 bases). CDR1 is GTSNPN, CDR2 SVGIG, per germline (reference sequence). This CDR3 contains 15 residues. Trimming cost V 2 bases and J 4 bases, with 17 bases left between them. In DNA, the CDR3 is TGTGCCTGGAGTCGCGGACTCCCGGGGGGCACTGAAGCTTTCTTT. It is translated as CAWSRGLPGGTEAFF.

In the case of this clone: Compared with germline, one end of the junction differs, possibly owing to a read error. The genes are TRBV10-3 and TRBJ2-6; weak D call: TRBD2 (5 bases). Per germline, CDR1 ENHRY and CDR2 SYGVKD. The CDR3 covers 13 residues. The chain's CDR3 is CVSGSSGANVLTF. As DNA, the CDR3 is TGCGTTTCGGGGAGCTCTGGGGCCAACGTCCTGACTTTC.

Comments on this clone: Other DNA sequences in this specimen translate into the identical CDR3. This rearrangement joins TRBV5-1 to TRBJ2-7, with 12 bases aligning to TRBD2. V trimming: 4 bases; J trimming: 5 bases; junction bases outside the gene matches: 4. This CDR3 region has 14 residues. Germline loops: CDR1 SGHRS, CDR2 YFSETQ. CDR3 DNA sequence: TGCGCCAGCAGCAAAGGACTAGCGGGAAACGAGCAGTACTTC. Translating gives CASSKGLAGNEQYF.

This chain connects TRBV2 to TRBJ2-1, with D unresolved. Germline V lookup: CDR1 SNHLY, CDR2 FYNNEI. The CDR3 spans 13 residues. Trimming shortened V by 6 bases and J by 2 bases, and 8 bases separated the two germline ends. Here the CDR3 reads CASSREPYNEQFF. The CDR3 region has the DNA TGTGCCAGCAGCCGAGAGCCCTACAATGAGCAGTTCTTC.

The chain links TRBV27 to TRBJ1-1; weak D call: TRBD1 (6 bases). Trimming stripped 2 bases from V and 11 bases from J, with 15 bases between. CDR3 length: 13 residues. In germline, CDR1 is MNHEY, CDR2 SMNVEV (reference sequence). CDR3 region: CASSLDTGRRAFF. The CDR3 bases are TGTGCCAGCAGTTTAGACACAGGGAGAAGGGCTTTCTTT.

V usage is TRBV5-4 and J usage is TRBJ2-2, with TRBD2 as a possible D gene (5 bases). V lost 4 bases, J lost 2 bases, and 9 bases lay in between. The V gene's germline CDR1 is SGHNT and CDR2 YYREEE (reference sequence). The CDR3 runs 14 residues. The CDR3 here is CASSIRDNTGELFF. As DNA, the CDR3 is TGTGCCAGCAGCATCCGGGATAACACCGGGGAGCTGTTTTTT. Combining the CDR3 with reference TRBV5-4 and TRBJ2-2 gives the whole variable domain ETGVTQSPTHLIKTRGQQVTLRCSSQSGHNTVSWYQQALGQGPQFIFQYYREEENGRGNFPPRFSGLQFPNYSSELNVNALELDDSALYLCASSIRDNTGELFFGEGSRLTVL.

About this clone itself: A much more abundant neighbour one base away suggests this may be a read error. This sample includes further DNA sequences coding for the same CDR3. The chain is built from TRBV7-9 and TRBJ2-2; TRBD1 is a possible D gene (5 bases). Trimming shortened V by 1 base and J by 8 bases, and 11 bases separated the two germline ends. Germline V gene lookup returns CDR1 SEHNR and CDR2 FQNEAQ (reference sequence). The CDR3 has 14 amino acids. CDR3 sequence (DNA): TGTGCCAGCAGCTTAGTCCAGGGTGTTGGGGAGCTGTTTTTT. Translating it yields CASSLVQGVGELFF.

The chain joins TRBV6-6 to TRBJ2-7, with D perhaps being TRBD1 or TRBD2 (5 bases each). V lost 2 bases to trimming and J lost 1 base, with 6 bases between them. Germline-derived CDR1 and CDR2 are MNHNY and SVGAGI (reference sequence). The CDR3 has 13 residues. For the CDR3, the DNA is TGTGCCAGCAGTTACGGGGGTTCCTACGAGCAGTACTTC. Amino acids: CASSYGGSYEQYF.

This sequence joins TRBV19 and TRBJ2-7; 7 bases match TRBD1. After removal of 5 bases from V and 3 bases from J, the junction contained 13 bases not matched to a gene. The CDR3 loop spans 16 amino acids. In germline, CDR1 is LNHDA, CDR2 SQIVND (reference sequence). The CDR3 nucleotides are TGTGCCAGTAGTCCCCCGAGGGACAGCCTCATCTACGAGCAGTACTTC. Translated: CASSPPRDSLIYEQYF.

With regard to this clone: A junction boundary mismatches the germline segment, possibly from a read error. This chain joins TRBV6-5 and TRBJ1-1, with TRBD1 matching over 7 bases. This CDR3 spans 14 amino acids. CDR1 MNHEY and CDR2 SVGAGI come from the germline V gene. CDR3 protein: CAISTGEMNTEAFF. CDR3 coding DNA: TGTGCCATCAGTACAGGGGAGATGAACACTGAAGCTTTCTTT.

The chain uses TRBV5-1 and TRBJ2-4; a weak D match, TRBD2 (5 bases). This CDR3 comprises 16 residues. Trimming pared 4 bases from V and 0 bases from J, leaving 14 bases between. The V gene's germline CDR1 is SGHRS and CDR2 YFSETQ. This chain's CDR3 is CASSTRAELAKNIQYF. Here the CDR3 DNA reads TGCGCCAGCAGCACGCGAGCGGAACTAGCCAAAAACATTCAGTACTTC.

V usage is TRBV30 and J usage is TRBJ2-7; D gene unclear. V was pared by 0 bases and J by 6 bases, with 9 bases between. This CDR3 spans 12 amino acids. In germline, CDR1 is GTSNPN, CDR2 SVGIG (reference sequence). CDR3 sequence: CAWSVRAGEQYF. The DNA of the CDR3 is TGTGCCTGGAGTGTACGGGCAGGCGAGCAGTACTTC.

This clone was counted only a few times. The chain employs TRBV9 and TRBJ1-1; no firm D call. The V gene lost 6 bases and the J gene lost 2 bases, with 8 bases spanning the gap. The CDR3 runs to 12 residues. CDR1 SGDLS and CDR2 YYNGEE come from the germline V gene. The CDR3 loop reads CASNSGNTEAFF. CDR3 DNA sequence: TGTGCCAGCAATTCAGGAAACACTGAAGCTTTCTTT.

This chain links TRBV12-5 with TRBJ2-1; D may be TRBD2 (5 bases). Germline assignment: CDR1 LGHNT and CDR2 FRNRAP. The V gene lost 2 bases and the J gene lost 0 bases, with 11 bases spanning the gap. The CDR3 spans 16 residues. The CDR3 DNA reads TGTGCTAGTGGTTTGCCGGACTCGAGCTCCTACAATGAGCAGTTCTTC. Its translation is CASGLPDSSSYNEQFF.